The 28 T cell receptor beta chains listed next were all sequenced from one sample in a study of blood T cell repertoires in COVID-19. The assay was immunoSEQ multiplex PCR, and TCRdb's table has in-frame clones only and misses some. Found here are 150,000 to 200,000 clones, 75% to 90% of them singletons; the top ten hold approximately 11%. The material sequenced was peripheral blood. The receptors shown here come from a human donor in a cohort sampled during active COVID-19.

This chain links TRBV18 with TRBJ1-4; 7 bases align to TRBD1. Germline CDR1 reads KGHSH; CDR2 reads LQKENI. This CDR3 comprises 14 residues. The J segment lost 5 bases and the V segment lost 5 bases, leaving 5 bases of the junction unmatched. CDR3 nucleotides: TGTGCCAGCTCATCCGGGACAGTAAATGAAAAACTGTTTTTT. Its protein is CASSSGTVNEKLFF.

The V gene is TRBV19, the J gene TRBJ2-5; 9 bases align to TRBD1. This CDR3 has 15 amino acids. Germline V gene sequence: CDR1 LNHDA, CDR2 SQIVND (reference sequence). V lost 6 bases, J lost 2 bases, and 7 bases stayed unmatched. The CDR3 DNA reads as TGTGCCAGTAGCCTCGGGACAGGGACGCAAGAGACCCAGTACTTC. It encodes CASSLGTGTQETQYF.

V usage is TRBV11-3 and J usage is TRBJ1-5, with 9 bases identical to TRBD1. CDR3 length: 18 residues. The V segment lost 1 base and the J segment 2 bases; nucleotides outside the gene matches: 9. Germline V lookup: CDR1 SGHNT, CDR2 YENEEA. Here the CDR3 DNA reads TGTGCCAGCAGCTTAGCACACAGGGGGCTTCGCGGCAATCAGCCCCAGCATTTT. Translating it yields CASSLAHRGLRGNQPQHF.

J is TRBJ1-5 and V is TRBV6-2 or TRBV6-3; D possibly corresponds to TRBD1 (5 bases). The V end lost 0 bases, the J end lost 4 bases, and 16 bases lay between the germline ends. The germline gives CDR1 MNHEY, CDR2 SVGEGT. CDR3 length equals 17 residues. In DNA form, the CDR3 reads TGTGCCAGCAGTTACTCGGGGCTTGGGACTCCGAATCAGCCCCAGCATTTT. Its translation: CASSYSGLGTPNQPQHF.

The CDR3 is CAWAKGGRGTDTQYF. In DNA, the CDR3 is TGTGCCTGGGCGAAGGGGGGGCGCGGGACAGATACGCAGTATTTT. V gene TRBV30 combines with J gene TRBJ2-3; tentative D call: TRBD2 (7 bases). Trimming took 5 bases from V and 3 from J, leaving 18 bases between them. The CDR3 runs 15 residues. Per the germline V gene, CDR1 is GTSNPN and CDR2 is SVGIG (reference sequence).

This chain links TRBV28 with TRBJ2-5; D call uncertain. The CDR3 totals 13 residues. V shed 2 bases and J shed 4 bases, with 8 bases lying between them. Per the germline V gene, CDR1 is MDHEN and CDR2 is SYDVKM. The CDR3, as DNA: TGTGCCAGCAGTTTAGCGGTGTTAGAGACCCAGTACTTC. Amino acid sequence: CASSLAVLETQYF.

The V gene is TRBV28, the J gene TRBJ1-1; unclear D gene. V lost 8 bases, J lost 5 bases, and 18 bases lay in between. The V gene's germline CDR1 is MDHEN and CDR2 SYDVKM. CDR3 length: 14 amino acids. DNA of the CDR3: TGTGCCAGCTCTTTAGCGGGAGGTGGGACTGAAGCTTTCTTT. Translated: CASSLAGGGTEAFF. Together with reference TRBV28 and TRBJ1-1, the CDR3 gives the full variable domain: DVKVTQSSRYLVKRTGEKVFLECVQDMDHENMFWYRQDPGLGLRLIYFSYDVKMKEKGDIPEGYSVSREKKERFSLILESASTNQTSMYLCASSLAGGGTEAFFGQGTRLTVV.

CDR3: CAWSVKGAGVRAGELFF. The CDR3 nucleotides read TGTGCCTGGAGTGTTAAGGGAGCGGGAGTGCGCGCCGGGGAGCTGTTTTTT. The chain couples TRBV30 to TRBJ2-2, with TRBD2 identical over 8 bases. This CDR3 is 17 amino acids long. Unmatched junction bases numbered 12, after V lost 0 bases and J lost 6 bases. The germline V gene has CDR1 GTSNPN and CDR2 SVGIG (reference sequence).

In DNA form, the CDR3 reads TGTGCCAGCAGCTTAGTAGGAGACAGGGACGAGCAGTACTTC. Its protein is CASSLVGDRDEQYF. The V call is TRBV7-9, the J call TRBJ2-7, with TRBD1 matching 7 bases. The CDR3 is 14 residues long. Per the germline V gene, CDR1 is SEHNR and CDR2 is FQNEAQ (reference sequence). Unmatched junction bases numbered 5, after V lost 1 base and J lost 5 bases.

The chain couples TRBV4-3 to TRBJ1-2, with D unresolved. The CDR3 covers 14 residues. The V and J ends lost 1 base and 2 bases respectively, with 8 bases between them. CDR1 LGHNA and CDR2 YSLEER come from the germline V gene. The CDR3 DNA follows: TGCGCCAGCAGCCAAGTGGCCACCAACTATGGCTACACCTTC. Encoded protein: CASSQVATNYGYTF.

The V and J genes are TRBV28 and TRBJ2-1; 7 bases line up with TRBD1. This CDR3 is 15 amino acids long. The junction had 16 bases not matched to a gene; V was cut back by 7 bases and J by 10 bases. From germline, CDR1 is MDHEN and CDR2 SYDVKM. The CDR3 reads CASTPERGRLEEQFF. DNA of the CDR3: TGTGCCAGCACCCCTGAGAGGGGGCGGTTAGAGGAGCAGTTCTTC.

The J gene is TRBJ2-7, the V gene TRBV29-1; TRBD2 matches at 9 bases. The V and J ends lost 2 bases and 7 bases, in that order; junction bases with no gene match: 3. CDR3 length: 12 amino acids. Germline V gene data show CDR1 as SQVTM and CDR2 as ANQGSEA. CDR3 protein: CSVELAGREQYF. The CDR3 nucleotides read TGCAGCGTTGAACTAGCGGGACGGGAGCAGTACTTC.

The chain carries TRBV19 and TRBJ1-5, with D possibly matching TRBD1 (6 bases). V was trimmed by 4 bases and J by 6 bases, leaving 22 bases between them. The length of the CDR3 is 17 residues. Germline CDR1 LNHDA, CDR2 SQIVND (reference sequence). The CDR3, as DNA: TGTGCCAGTAGTAGGGGAGGGGGTCGGGCGTCCGGTCAGCCCCAGCATTTT. Translation: CASSRGGGRASGQPQHF.

In regard to this clone: Possible read error: a much larger clone is one base away. The gene calls are TRBV4-3 and TRBJ1-1, with D unresolved. Germline values: CDR1 LGHNA, CDR2 YSLEER. V gave up 3 bases and J gave up 1 base, with 3 bases separating them. The CDR3 spans 12 residues. The CDR3 nucleotides are TGCGCCAGCAGCCAGGCGAACACTGAAGCTTTCTTT. Translating gives CASSQANTEAFF.

The chain uses TRBV10-3 and TRBJ1-4; D may be TRBD1 (5 bases). CDR3 length equals 12 residues. Trimming took 6 bases from V and 4 from J, leaving 6 bases between them. Germline loops: CDR1 ENHRY, CDR2 SYGVKD. Written as DNA, the CDR3 is TGTGCCATCAGAGGGGATAATGAAAAACTGTTTTTT. Protein: CAIRGDNEKLFF.

This clone came up once. This rearrangement joins TRBV5-4 to TRBJ1-5; maybe TRBD1 (6 bases). The germline gives CDR1 SGHNT, CDR2 YYREEE (reference sequence). This CDR3 comprises 13 residues. V gave up 1 base and J gave up 5 bases, with 7 bases separating them. Here the CDR3 reads CASSLNRDQPQHF. CDR3 nucleotides: TGTGCCAGCAGCTTGAACAGGGATCAGCCCCAGCATTTT.

The V gene is TRBV3-1 (or the pseudogene TRBV3-2), the J gene TRBJ2-5; 11 bases are shared with TRBD2. The ends lost 5 bases at V and 8 bases at J; junction bases unmatched: 7. This CDR3 contains 14 residues. The germline gives CDR1 LGHDT, CDR2 YNNKEL (reference sequence). Written as DNA, the CDR3 is TGTGCCAGCAGCTCCCCGGGACTAGCGGCAACCCAGTACTTC. Amino acids: CASSSPGLAATQYF.

The chain uses TRBV7-6 and TRBJ2-5, with a tentative D call TRBD2 (5 bases). V was shortened by 4 bases and J by 1 base, with 13 bases between the two germline ends. This CDR3 comprises 15 residues. Germline V gives CDR1 SGHVS, CDR2 FNYEAQ. CDR3 sequence (DNA): TGTGCCAGCAGCTACTCGGGATCCGGCCAAGAGACCCAGTACTTC. Translating it yields CASSYSGSGQETQYF.

The V gene is TRBV9, the J gene TRBJ2-3; D is possibly TRBD1 (5 bases). The germline gives CDR1 SGDLS, CDR2 YYNGEE. The CDR3 is made up of 17 amino acids. The ends were cut back, 4 bases at V and 3 bases at J, with 21 bases in the middle. CDR3 DNA sequence: TGTGCCAGCAGCACCAACACCGACAGAATTTATACAGATACGCAGTATTTT. It codes for CASSTNTDRIYTDTQYF.

The chain combines TRBV10-1 with TRBJ1-1; the D gene is possibly TRBD1 (5 bases). V was shortened by 4 bases and J by 1 base, with 7 bases between the two germline ends. The CDR3 consists of 13 residues. Germline V gene lookup returns CDR1 WNHNN and CDR2 SYGVQD (reference sequence). The CDR3 is CASSVTGNTEAFF. CDR3 DNA: TGCGCCAGCAGTGTAACAGGGAACACTGAAGCTTTCTTT.

The gene calls are TRBV7-9 and TRBJ2-7; D call uncertain. The CDR3 loop spans 12 amino acids. Looked up from germline, CDR1 is SEHNR and CDR2 is FQNEAQ (reference sequence). Trimming removed 2 bases from V and 7 bases from J, with 9 bases in between. DNA for the CDR3: TGTGCCAGCAGCTTATTCAGCGCAGAGCAGTACTTC. Translated, it gives CASSLFSAEQYF.

V usage is TRBV6-2 or TRBV6-3 and J usage is TRBJ2-2; 9 bases fit TRBD1. Trimming at V came to 5 bases and at J to 3 bases, leaving 10 bases not matched to a gene. The germline V gene encodes CDR1 MNHEY and CDR2 SVGEGT. The CDR3 consists of 17 residues. The CDR3 spells CASSRDRAQEYTGELFF. For the CDR3, the DNA is TGTGCCAGCAGTAGGGACAGGGCCCAGGAGTACACCGGGGAGCTGTTTTTT.

The rearrangement joins TRBV28 to TRBJ1-1; D remains ambiguous. Germline-derived CDR1 and CDR2 are MDHEN and SYDVKM. The V and J ends lost 3 bases and 4 bases respectively, with 12 bases between them. The CDR3 contains 14 residues. The CDR3 sequence: CASSFRGVGTEAFF. CDR3 nucleotides: TGTGCCAGCAGTTTCCGGGGAGTCGGCACTGAAGCTTTCTTT.

The chain combines TRBV19 with TRBJ2-6; 7 bases line up with TRBD1. This CDR3 has 18 amino acids. J lost 0 bases, V lost 7 bases, and 12 bases had no gene match. Germline V gives CDR1 LNHDA, CDR2 SQIVND (reference sequence). This CDR3 reads CASKKYLTGNSGANVLTF. The CDR3 DNA reads as TGTGCCAGTAAGAAGTATTTGACAGGGAACTCTGGGGCCAACGTCCTGACTTTC.

The chain links TRBV4-3 to TRBJ2-2; D is possibly TRBD2 (5 bases). The V gene's germline CDR1 is LGHNA and CDR2 YSLEER. This CDR3 region has 13 residues. Trimming cost V 6 bases and J 7 bases, with 12 bases left between them. This CDR3 is CASSPFEGGELFF. The CDR3 coding sequence is TGCGCCAGCAGTCCATTTGAGGGCGGGGAGCTGTTTTTT.

The CDR3, as DNA: TGTGCCAGTGTGGCGGGAGGATACAATGAGCAGTTCTTC. Translated: CASVAGGYNEQFF. The chain couples TRBV19 to TRBJ2-1; TRBD2 matches 8 bases. Germline V gene data show CDR1 as LNHDA and CDR2 as SQIVND (reference sequence). This CDR3 has 13 residues. V gave up 8 bases and J gave up 4 bases; unmatched junction bases: 4.

The genes are TRBV9 and TRBJ2-1, with 10 nucleotides matching TRBD1. This CDR3 is 19 amino acids long. V dropped 2 bases and J dropped 6; count of bases not matched to a gene: 17. Germline loops: CDR1 SGDLS, CDR2 YYNGEE. CDR3 residues: CASSVKGTGVVSGGNEQFF. DNA for the CDR3: TGTGCCAGCAGCGTTAAGGGGACAGGGGTGGTGAGCGGGGGCAATGAGCAGTTCTTC.

The CDR3 here is CAWSQGRGEKLFF. Written as DNA, the CDR3 is TGTGCCTGGAGCCAGGGGCGGGGGGAAAAACTGTTTTTT. V usage is TRBV30 and J usage is TRBJ1-4, with a weak D call TRBD1 (6 bases). The V gene's germline CDR1 is GTSNPN and CDR2 SVGIG (reference sequence). The CDR3 has 13 amino acids. V was trimmed by 3 bases and J by 8 bases, leaving 13 bases between them.